The 11 T cell receptor beta chains listed next were all sequenced from one sample in a study of cytomegalovirus exposure and HLA in healthy donors. The study ran its PCR with 60 Vbeta and 13 Jbeta primers. The assay was immunoSEQ multiplex PCR, and TCRdb's table has in-frame clones only and misses some. The table records 150,000 to 200,000 clones, about 80% of them present only once. The source material was PBMCs. Receptor source: a man in his late teens or twenties in good health and CMV-seropositive.

The chain combines TRBV5-4 with TRBJ2-1; TRBD2 matches at 8 bases. This CDR3 is built from 13 residues. Losses at the gene ends were 4 bases for V and 8 bases for J; bases not matched to a gene: 5. Germline V gives CDR1 SGHNT, CDR2 YYREEE (reference sequence). The CDR3 loop is CASSPGLGDEQFF. In DNA form, the CDR3 reads TGTGCCAGCAGCCCGGGACTAGGCGATGAGCAGTTCTTC.

The gene calls are TRBV6-5 and TRBJ2-3; 7 nucleotides match TRBD2. V shed 4 bases, J shed 2 bases, and the junction held 3 bases outside the gene matches. CDR3 length: 14 residues. Germline assignment: CDR1 MNHEY and CDR2 SVGAGI. The CDR3 loop reads CASSWRGSTDTQYF. Written as DNA, the CDR3 is TGTGCCAGCAGTTGGCGGGGGTCCACAGATACGCAGTATTTT.

The J gene is TRBJ2-2, the V gene TRBV28; D perhaps matches TRBD1 (7 bases). CDR1 and CDR2 (germline): MDHEN, SYDVKM. Trimming cost V 3 bases and J 6 bases, with 14 bases left between them. The CDR3 extends over 15 amino acids. The CDR3 DNA follows: TGTGCCAGCAGTTTTCGCAGGGGGGCTGCCGGGGAGCTGTTTTTT. Translated, it gives CASSFRRGAAGELFF.

V and J are TRBV7-9 and TRBJ1-1; D unresolved. Trimming stripped 3 bases from V and 1 base from J, with 9 bases between. The CDR3 is 14 amino acids. The germline V gene encodes CDR1 SEHNR and CDR2 FQNEAQ (reference sequence). The CDR3 protein is CASSFGGGNTEAFF. Here the CDR3 DNA reads TGTGCCAGCAGCTTTGGAGGCGGGAACACTGAAGCTTTCTTT.

The table lists this clone with a count of one. This chain uses TRBV28 with TRBJ2-7, with TRBD1 matching 7 bases. CDR1 is MDHEN, CDR2 SYDVKM, per germline. V lost 7 bases to trimming and J lost 4 bases; unmatched junction nucleotides: 10. CDR3 length: 14 amino acids. CDR3 bases: TGTGCCAGCACCGTGGACAGGCCCCCGTACGAGCAGTACTTC. Its protein is CASTVDRPPYEQYF. Complete variable domain (other parts from reference TRBV28 and TRBJ2-7): DVKVTQSSRYLVKRTGEKVFLECVQDMDHENMFWYRQDPGLGLRLIYFSYDVKMKEKGDIPEGYSVSREKKERFSLILESASTNQTSMYLCASTVDRPPYEQYFGPGTRLTVT.

The J gene is TRBJ2-3, the V gene TRBV6-5; 8 bases map to TRBD2. With V trimmed by 5 bases and J by 2 bases, 3 bases remained unmatched. Germline V gives CDR1 MNHEY, CDR2 SVGAGI. The CDR3 runs 14 residues. The CDR3 sequence is CASSGGGTTDTQYF. CDR3 DNA sequence: TGTGCCAGCAGTGGCGGGGGGACCACAGATACGCAGTATTTT.

There are a few counts of this clone. The chain links TRBV5-6 to TRBJ1-1; unclear D gene. V lost 1 base, J lost 0 bases, and 16 bases lay in between. Germline lookup yields CDR1 SGHDT and CDR2 YYEEEE. This CDR3 contains 17 residues. DNA of the CDR3: TGTGCCAGCAGCTTGTCGGGAATTCCATTTTTGAACACTGAAGCTTTCTTT. Protein: CASSLSGIPFLNTEAFF.

This chain connects TRBV4-2 to TRBJ2-7, with TRBD1 matching 8 bases. Trimming removed 5 bases from V and 3 bases from J; junction bases left unmatched: 9. The CDR3 is 15 residues long. CDR1 is LGHNA and CDR2 is YNFKEQ in the germline V gene. CDR3 coding DNA: TGTGCCAGCAGCTCCCGACAGGGGAGAGGCTACGAGCAGTACTTC. Amino acids: CASSSRQGRGYEQYF.

The gene calls are TRBV4-1 and TRBJ1-2; tentatively, D is TRBD1 (5 bases). The V end was cut by 3 bases, the J end by 2 bases, with 19 bases between. In germline, CDR1 is MGHRA, CDR2 YSYEKL. This CDR3 region has 17 residues. The CDR3 sequence: CASSHPPWGGKNYGYTF. CDR3 coding DNA: TGCGCCAGCAGCCACCCCCCCTGGGGGGGAAAGAACTATGGCTACACCTTC.

The V call is TRBV29-1, the J call TRBJ2-1; TRBD2 aligns across 7 bases. The CDR3 runs 14 residues. Germline CDR1 reads SQVTM; CDR2 reads ANQGSEA. With V trimmed by 4 bases and J by 6 bases, 9 bases remained unmatched. The CDR3 coding sequence is TGCAGCGTTGTCGGGGGGAGAAGTATCAATGAGCAGTTCTTC. Translation gives CSVVGGRSINEQFF.

This clone was seen a handful of times. The chain employs TRBV28 and TRBJ2-7; 8 nucleotides match TRBD1. J was trimmed by 9 bases and V by 5 bases; bases with no gene match: 9. Germline V CDR1 and CDR2: MDHEN, SYDVKM. There are 13 residues in the CDR3. The CDR3 DNA follows: TGTGCCAGCAGTCCGGACAGGGACCACGGGCAGTACTTC. Its translation is CASSPDRDHGQYF. Complete variable domain (other parts from reference TRBV28 and TRBJ2-7): DVKVTQSSRYLVKRTGEKVFLECVQDMDHENMFWYRQDPGLGLRLIYFSYDVKMKEKGDIPEGYSVSREKKERFSLILESASTNQTSMYLCASSPDRDHGQYFGPGTRLTVT.